Below are 17 T cell receptor beta chains sequenced from a single sample in a study of cytomegalovirus exposure and HLA in healthy donors. Amplification used 60 Vbeta primers and 13 Jbeta primers. Clones were read by immunoSEQ multiplex PCR, and TCRdb kept only the in-frame ones, dropping some. The data hold 150,000 to 200,000 clones, with 75% to 85% observed a single time. Input material: PBMCs. The receptors come from a woman between 18 and 30 years old in good health and CMV-seronegative.

J is TRBJ2-7 and V is TRBV10-1, with D possibly matching TRBD2 (7 bases). Deletions cut 2 bases from V and 5 bases from J, with 13 bases between. CDR1 and CDR2 (germline): WNHNN, SYGVQD (reference sequence). The CDR3 runs to 14 residues. This CDR3 reads CASSEDRGGDEQYF. The CDR3 DNA sequence: TGCGCCAGCAGTGAGGATAGGGGGGGCGACGAGCAGTACTTC.

The chain recombines TRBV5-6 with TRBJ1-1; D unresolved. Trimming removed 0 bases at V and 1 base at J, with 7 bases between. Germline CDR1 reads SGHDT; CDR2 reads YYEEEE. CDR3 length: 14 amino acids. CDR3 region: CASSLVAANTEAFF. As DNA, the CDR3 is TGTGCCAGCAGCTTGGTAGCAGCGAACACTGAAGCTTTCTTT.

The chain combines TRBV4-1 with TRBJ2-3, with 7 bases matching TRBD2. This CDR3 comprises 14 residues. V shed 11 bases, J shed 4 bases, and the junction held 12 bases outside the gene matches. CDR1 and CDR2 (germline): MGHRA, YSYEKL. The CDR3 region is CASRAGVSPDTQYF. CDR3 in DNA: TGCGCCTCCCGGGCGGGAGTCAGTCCAGATACGCAGTATTTT.

This clone has only one observation. The J gene is TRBJ2-5, the V gene TRBV19, with 11 bases identical to TRBD1. CDR3 size: 16 residues. CDR1 and CDR2 (germline): LNHDA, SQIVND (reference sequence). V lost 6 bases to trimming and J lost 2 bases; unmatched junction nucleotides: 8. CDR3 DNA sequence: TGTGCCAGTAGCCGATGGACAGGGGGCAAACAAGAGACCCAGTACTTC. It codes for CASSRWTGGKQETQYF.

As for this clone: This CDR3 is also generated by other DNA sequences in the sample. The chain joins TRBV15 to TRBJ2-5, with a tentative D call TRBD1 (6 bases). The CDR3 sequence is 16 residues long. Germline V CDR1 and CDR2: LNHNV, YYDKDF (reference sequence). V was trimmed by 2 bases and J by 4 bases, leaving 17 bases between them. CDR3 nucleotide sequence: TGTGCCACCAGCAGACGCGAGGTGTGGGGGCCAGAGACCCAGTACTTC. Translation gives CATSRREVWGPETQYF. The full variable domain, rest sourced from reference TRBV15 and TRBJ2-5, is DAMVIQNPRYQVTQFGKPVTLSCSQTLNHNVMYWYQQKSSQAPKLLFHYYDKDFNNEADTPDNFQSRRPNTSFCFLDIRSPGLGDTAMYLCATSRREVWGPETQYFGPGTRLLVL.

This chain joins TRBV6-1 and TRBJ2-1; D is ambiguous. This CDR3 has 13 amino acids. The V end was cut by 2 bases, the J end by 10 bases, with 12 bases between. CDR1 and CDR2 (germline): MNHNS, SASEGT. The CDR3 nucleotides are TGTGCCAGCAGTGAATACGTAGCACCCGAGCAGTTCTTC. This translates into CASSEYVAPEQFF.

In its sample, this clone was seen a few times. The chain joins TRBV4-2 to TRBJ1-2, with D perhaps matching TRBD1 (6 bases). Germline CDR1 reads LGHNA; CDR2 reads YNFKEQ. This CDR3 spans 13 amino acids. V was trimmed by 0 bases and J by 8 bases, leaving 10 bases between them. The CDR3 DNA follows: TGTGCCAGCAGCCAAGACAGGGGTGTCGGCTACACCTTC. Amino acid sequence: CASSQDRGVGYTF.

The J gene is TRBJ1-1, the V gene TRBV7-9; D remains unclear. Germline V lookup: CDR1 SEHNR, CDR2 FQNEAQ (reference sequence). Trimming left V 11 bases short and J 1 base short, with 14 bases between. CDR3 size: 13 residues. The chain's CDR3 is CALTLTPNTEAFF. The CDR3 nucleotides read TGTGCCCTAACGTTAACCCCGAACACTGAAGCTTTCTTT.

The chain joins TRBV19 to TRBJ2-2; 9 nucleotides align to TRBD1. Per germline, CDR1 LNHDA and CDR2 SQIVND (reference sequence). The CDR3 sequence is 14 residues long. V gave up 8 bases and J gave up 3 bases; unmatched junction bases: 4. CDR3 region: CASRDRADTGELFF. DNA for the CDR3: TGTGCCAGTCGGGACAGGGCCGACACCGGGGAGCTGTTTTTT.

The count of this clone is one. This rearrangement joins TRBV7-9 to TRBJ2-3; a possible D gene is TRBD1 (5 bases). V was cut by 5 bases and J by 3 bases, with 9 bases left in between. The CDR3 covers 13 residues. The germline V gene has CDR1 SEHNR and CDR2 FQNEAQ (reference sequence). DNA of the CDR3: TGTGCCAGCAGCGCGCGACAGACAGATACGCAGTATTTT. It encodes CASSARQTDTQYF.

The count of this clone is one. The chain combines TRBV7-8 with TRBJ2-7, with D possibly TRBD1 on 5 matching bases. Trimming pared 2 bases from V and 3 bases from J, leaving 20 bases between. This CDR3 has 17 residues. CDR1 and CDR2 from the germline V gene are SGHVS and FQNEAQ. DNA of the CDR3: TGTGCCAGCAGCTTACCACCCTGGGGCCGTAGAAGCTACGAGCAGTACTTC. Its translation: CASSLPPWGRRSYEQYF.

The V gene is TRBV7-9, the J gene TRBJ2-5, with D tentatively TRBD1 (6 bases). Germline CDR1 and CDR2: SEHNR and FQNEAQ (reference sequence). This CDR3 has 16 residues. The ends were cut back, 5 bases at V and 2 bases at J, with 18 bases in the middle. In DNA form, the CDR3 reads TGTGCCAGCAGCCCAGGGGTCAGGGAGAGGCAAGAGACCCAGTACTTC. As protein: CASSPGVRERQETQYF.

This clone has just a few counts. This chain uses TRBV15 with TRBJ1-4, with D perhaps matching TRBD1 (6 bases). The V gene lost 3 bases and the J gene lost 6 bases, with 17 bases spanning the gap. This CDR3 is built from 16 residues. Germline values: CDR1 LNHNV, CDR2 YYDKDF (reference sequence). The CDR3 DNA reads TGTGCCACCAGCAGTCATAGGGGGACATCAGATGAAAAACTGTTTTTT. Translating it yields CATSSHRGTSDEKLFF. The full variable domain, with the rest looked up from reference TRBV15 and TRBJ1-4, is DAMVIQNPRYQVTQFGKPVTLSCSQTLNHNVMYWYQQKSSQAPKLLFHYYDKDFNNEADTPDNFQSRRPNTSFCFLDIRSPGLGDTAMYLCATSSHRGTSDEKLFFGSGTQLSVL.

CDR3 region: CASSIETAGGYTF. For the CDR3, the DNA is TGTGCCAGTAGTATAGAAACAGCTGGAGGCTACACCTTC. J is TRBJ1-2 and V is TRBV19; unclear D gene. The CDR3 consists of 13 residues. CDR1 and CDR2 (germline): LNHDA, SQIVND (reference sequence). V was cut by 0 bases and J by 8 bases, with 10 bases left in between.

This sequence joins TRBV6-5 and TRBJ1-1; the D gene is possibly TRBD1 (5 bases). The CDR3 extends over 14 amino acids. Germline values: CDR1 MNHEY, CDR2 SVGAGI. V shed 6 bases and J shed 1 base, with 12 bases lying between them. The CDR3 region has the DNA TGTGCCAGCAGCTGGGGCGGGGGGAACACTGAAGCTTTCTTT. Protein: CASSWGGGNTEAFF.

This chain connects TRBV21-1 to TRBJ1-4; TRBD1 is taken as the D call from the table, unchecked against the DNA. TRBV21-1 is flagged as a pseudogene. The CDR3 has 16 amino acids. The CDR3 bases are TGTGCCAGCAGCACGAAGCCCGGGACAGGAGGCGAAAAACTGTTTTTT. Translation: CASSTKPGTGGEKLFF.

The V call is TRBV7-3, the J call TRBJ2-1; 10 nucleotides line up with TRBD1. The CDR3 covers 15 residues. With 5 bases clipped from V and 4 bases from J, the junction kept 5 bases outside the gene matches. CDR1 and CDR2 (germline): SGHTA, FQGTGA. The CDR3 spells CASSRDRGPYNEQFF. The CDR3, as DNA: TGTGCCAGCAGCCGCGACAGGGGGCCGTACAATGAGCAGTTCTTC.